This note documents a single TCR beta chain sequence. These data originate in a study of blood T cell repertoires in COVID-19. Background on the study: Samples representing acute and convalescent COVID-19 were sourced from the United States, Italy and Spain. PBMCs, B-cell-depleted T cells, or T cells were the source of the cDNA or gDNA that made up the material.

Original analysis: Amplification of reference gene primers was used by the study to estimate nucleated cell counts. Clones were sequenced by immunoSEQ multiplex PCR, and TCRdb holds only the in-frame ones, with some missing. Clonal size and the V and J genes are those of that table, whereas D and trimming came from the DNA. The sample yields around 120,000 clones, over 75% seen once. Germline V gene lookup returns CDR1 SGHNT and CDR2 YYREEE (reference sequence). The CDR3 runs to 16 residues. Trimming cost V 6 bases and J 4 bases, with 22 bases left between them. Sequencing was carried out using peripheral blood. The chain links TRBV5-4 to TRBJ2-5, with a possible D match to TRBD2 (6 bases). The receptor's source is a man older than 75 with acute or convalescent COVID-19. The CDR3 sequence: CASTPEQARGGETQYF. CDR3 sequence (DNA): TGTGCCAGCACCCCCGAACAGGCGAGGGGAGGAGAGACCCAGTACTTC. The entire variable domain, with the rest obtained from reference TRBV5-4 and TRBJ2-5, is as follows: ETGVTQSPTHLIKTRGQQVTLRCSSQSGHNTVSWYQQALGQGPQFIFQYYREEENGRGNFPPRFSGLQFPNYSSELNVNALELDDSALYLCASTPEQARGGETQYFGPGTRLLVL.